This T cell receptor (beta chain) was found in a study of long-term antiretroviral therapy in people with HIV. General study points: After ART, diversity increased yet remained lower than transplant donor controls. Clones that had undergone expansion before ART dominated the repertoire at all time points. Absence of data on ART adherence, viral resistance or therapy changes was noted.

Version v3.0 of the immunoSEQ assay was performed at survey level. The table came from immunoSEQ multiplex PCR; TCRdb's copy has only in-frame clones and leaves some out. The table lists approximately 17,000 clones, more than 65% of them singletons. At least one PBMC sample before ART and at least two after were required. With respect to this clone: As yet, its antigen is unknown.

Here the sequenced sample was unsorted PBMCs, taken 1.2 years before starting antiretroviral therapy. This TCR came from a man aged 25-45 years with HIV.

As DNA, the CDR3 is TGTGCTAGTGTCCCGGGACAGGGTTACAATGAGCAGTTCTTC. Residues: CASVPGQGYNEQFF. The gene calls are TRBV12-5 and TRBJ2-1, with 9 nucleotides matching TRBD1. V lost 7 bases, J lost 4 bases, and 5 bases stayed unmatched. CDR3 size: 14 residues. Germline CDR1 LGHNT, CDR2 FRNRAP.